These 9 T cell receptor beta chains were sequenced from one sample in a study of T cells in Graves' hyperthyroidism and ophthalmopathy. It was RNA transcripts that yielded the amplified TCR beta CDR3 regions. HTBI primers were the set used in a first-round RT-PCR of the TCR CDR3. Each CDR3 protein is one row after TCRdb ran MiXCR on the multiplex PCR reads. The data show 300,000 or so distinct CDR3 sequences, roughly a fifth seen once. Sequenced: blood. The receptors originated from a woman between 45 and 60 years old with Graves' hyperthyroidism.

The chain has TRBV28 and TRBJ1-1; weak D call: TRBD1 (5 bases). Trimming removed 6 bases at V and 3 bases at J, with 20 bases between. The CDR3 is 16 amino acids. Germline CDR1 is MDHEN and CDR2 is SYDVKM. CDR3 in DNA: TGTGCCAGCAGCTTGGCAGTATGGGGGAAGGACACTGAAGCTTTCTTT. It yields the protein CASSLAVWGKDTEAFF.

Turning to this clonotype: A much larger clone differs by one base, so this may be a read error. This chain uses TRBV12-3 or TRBV12-4 with TRBJ2-3; D possibly corresponds to TRBD1 (5 bases). The V and J ends lost 9 bases and 4 bases respectively, with 11 bases between them. The CDR3 extends over 12 amino acids. CDR3 sequence (DNA): TGTGCCAGGACTCCCAGGGCAGATACGCAGTATTTT. As protein: CARTPRADTQYF.

This clonotype was counted many times. This chain joins TRBV20-1 and TRBJ1-1; D is perhaps TRBD1 (6 bases). V was shortened by 7 bases and J by 2 bases, with 8 bases between the two germline ends. The CDR3 is 11 residues long. Germline loops: CDR1 DFQATT, CDR2 SNEGSKA (reference sequence). In DNA, the CDR3 is TGCAGTGGGGGGCGTAACACTGAAGCTTTCTTT. As protein: CSGGRNTEAFF.

Ten or more counts support this clonotype. V gene TRBV7-8 combines with J gene TRBJ2-4; no definite D call. The length of the CDR3 is 14 residues. In germline, CDR1 is SGHVS, CDR2 FQNEAQ. V lost 5 bases and J 4 bases, leaving 12 bases between the germline ends. The CDR3 nucleotides are TGTGCCAGCAGCCTCCGGACGGCTAAAAACATTCAGTACTTC. Translated, it gives CASSLRTAKNIQYF.

In this sample, this clonotype turned up many times. The chain employs TRBV19 and TRBJ2-6; no firm D call. Germline CDR1 reads LNHDA; CDR2 reads SQIVND (reference sequence). V was clipped by 5 bases and J by 1 base, with 6 bases between them. CDR3 length: 14 amino acids. In nucleotides, the CDR3 is TGTGCCAGTAGTTCTCTTTCTGGGGCCAACGTCCTGACTTTC. Protein sequence: CASSSLSGANVLTF.

This clonotype has a count of ten or more. Its ends do not fully match the called genes, so a read error is possible. The chain recombines TRBV3-1 with TRBJ1-5, with 8 bases aligning to TRBD1. Germline values: CDR1 LGHDT, CDR2 YNNKEL (reference sequence). The CDR3 has 16 residues. The CDR3 DNA reads TGTGCCAGCAGTCAAGGGAGGCAGGGGGCTAATCAGCCCCAGCATTTT. This gives the protein CASSQGRQGANQPQHF.

This clonotype was picked up a small number of times. The J gene is TRBJ2-7, the V gene TRBV20-1, with 12 bases that match TRBD2. The CDR3 runs to 16 residues. Per the germline V gene, CDR1 is DFQATT and CDR2 is SNEGSKA (reference sequence). J was trimmed by 4 bases and V by 6 bases; bases with no gene match: 13. This CDR3 reads CSALSSGGAQLYEQYF. The CDR3 nucleotides are TGCAGTGCCCTATCTAGCGGGGGGGCCCAACTATACGAGCAGTACTTC.

This clonotype was picked up many times. This sequence joins TRBV2 and TRBJ2-3; 9 nucleotides line up with TRBD2. V shed 4 bases, J shed 1 base, and the junction held 3 bases outside the gene matches. This CDR3 is built from 15 residues. The germline V gene has CDR1 SNHLY and CDR2 FYNNEI. CDR3: CASSVQRGGTDTQYF. The DNA of the CDR3 is TGTGCCAGCAGTGTGCAGCGGGGGGGCACAGATACGCAGTATTTT.

Ten or more counts support this clonotype. This chain connects TRBV7-2 to TRBJ1-2, with D possibly being TRBD1 (6 bases). This CDR3 is 15 amino acids long. V shed 3 bases and J shed 3 bases, with 14 bases lying between them. Germline V gene lookup returns CDR1 SGHTA and CDR2 FQGNSA. Written as DNA, the CDR3 is TGTGCCAGCAGCTTGGACAGAGACTTATACTATGGCTACACCTTC. It translates to CASSLDRDLYYGYTF.